A selection of T cell receptor beta chains follows, all from one sample in a study of response to subunit inactivated influenza vaccine. TCRdb ran MiXCR on the RT-PCR reads and lists one entry per CDR3 protein. Of hundreds of thousands of distinct CDR3 sequences listed, 25% are singletons. Sequencing used CD4+ T cells sorted from PBMCs, obtained around 5 days after vaccination. These receptors were taken from a man aged 50-59 years who received an inactivated influenza vaccine. Each CDR3 is given with its conserved first and last residue. Each record gives: D gene, J gene, V gene, clone size, CDR3 DNA, CDR3 protein. The D gene is left open where the match is weak. Size values are once, few and many counts, or a class for expanded clones, and some rows have none.

- TRBJ2-7 TRBV13 - TGTGCCAGCAGCCTCTCTTCCCTCGGGGAGCAGTACTTC CASSLSSLGEQYF
TRBD1 TRBJ2-3 TRBV29-1 - TGCAGCGTTCCGGACAGGGTAGCAGATACGCAGTATTTT CSVPDRVADTQYF
- TRBJ2-3 TRBV6-5 - TGTGCCAGTCCCTTGGGTCCAGATACGCAGTATTTT CASPLGPDTQYF
- TRBJ1-4 TRBV4-1 - TGCGCCAGTGGCGAACTGACTAATGAAAAACTGTTTTTT CASGELTNEKLFF
- TRBJ2-1 TRBV5-4 many TGTGCCAGCAGCCCACCCAGGGGGCGGGGGGAAGAAAATGAGCAGTTCTTC CASSPPRGRGEENEQFF
TRBD1 TRBJ1-1 TRBV7-2 few TGTGCCAGCAGCTTAGGAGGACAGGACACTGAAGCTTTCTTT CASSLGGQDTEAFF
- TRBJ1-1 TRBV7-2 few TGTGCCAGCAGCTTATCGAGGGCCATGAACACTGAAGCTTTCTTT CASSLSRAMNTEAFF
TRBD2 TRBJ2-1 TRBV7-3 few TGTGCCAGCAGCTTCCCCGGGACTAGCGGCTACAATGAGCAGTTCTTC CASSFPGTSGYNEQFF
- TRBJ2-7 TRBV29-1 - TGCGTCGCAGGATTTACCTCCTACGAGCAGTACTTC CVAGFTSYEQYF
TRBD2 TRBJ2-7 TRBV6-2/TRBV6-3 - TGTGCCAGCAACAGGAAGCTAGCGGTCCCCTACGAGCAGTACTTC CASNRKLAVPYEQYF
TRBD1 TRBJ2-2 TRBV4-3 - TGCGCCAGCAGCCAAGCTCTACAGGGGGCTACCACCGGGGAGCTGTTTTTT CASSQALQGATTGELFF
- TRBJ1-2 TRBV28 few TGTGCCAGCAGCGCGTTTAAGCGGGTTCACTATGGCTACACCTTC CASSAFKRVHYGYTF
- TRBJ1-4 TRBV4-1 - TGCGCCAGCAGCCAAGCAACAGTTGGTGTGACTAATGAAAAACTGTTTTTT CASSQATVGVTNEKLFF
TRBD1 TRBJ2-2 TRBV12-3/TRBV12-4 - TGTGCCAGCATCAAACAGGGGGGAAACACCGGGGAGCTGTTTTTT CASIKQGGNTGELFF
TRBD2 TRBJ2-1 TRBV5-1 few TGCGCCAGCAGCTTGACACTAGCGGGAGGCTACAATGAGCAGTTCTTC CASSLTLAGGYNEQFF
TRBD1 TRBJ2-1 TRBV28 few TGTGCCAGCACAAGGACAGGAGACTTCAATGAGCAGTTCTTC CASTRTGDFNEQFF
- TRBJ2-5 TRBV3-1 few TGTGCCAGCAGCCAAGACCGAGAAGAGACCCAGTACTTC CASSQDREETQYF
- TRBJ2-2 TRBV5-6 few TGTGCCAGCAGGAAAACCGGGACCTTAACCGGGGAGCTGTTTTTT CASRKTGTLTGELFF
- TRBJ1-1 TRBV7-2 - TGTGCCAGCAGCCAAGCAATGTGGGGGAACACTGAAGCTTTCTTT CASSQAMWGNTEAFF
TRBD1 TRBJ2-2 TRBV6-5 - TGTGCCAGCAGTTACTCTTCGGGACAGGGTACCGGGGAGCTGTTTTTT CASSYSSGQGTGELFF
- TRBJ2-7 TRBV7-9 - TGTGCCAGCAGCTTAGACAGGTTGAGCTCCTACGAGCAGTACTTC CASSLDRLSSYEQYF
TRBD2 TRBJ2-1 TRBV20-1 - TGCAGTGCTAGAGATAAGCGGGGGGCCTACAATGAGCAGTTCTTC CSARDKRGAYNEQFF
TRBD1 TRBJ1-2 TRBV27 - TGTGCCAGCAGTTTATCCTACAGGGGGCCTGGCTACACCTTC CASSLSYRGPGYTF
- TRBJ1-2 TRBV4-3 few TGCGCCAGCAGCACCAAGAACCCGGGACAAAGTAACTATGGCTACACCTTC CASSTKNPGQSNYGYTF
- TRBJ2-7 TRBV13 - TGTGCCAGCAGCCAAGGCCCGAACCCGCCCTACGAGCAGTACTTC CASSQGPNPPYEQYF
TRBD2 TRBJ2-1 TRBV11-2 few TGTGCCAGCAGTCATCGGAGCGGGAGGAGGTACAATGAGCAGTTCTTC CASSHRSGRRYNEQFF
- TRBJ2-1 TRBV5-6 many TGTGCCAGCAGCTTGAAGGGGGGCATTGAGCAGTTCTTC CASSLKGGIEQFF
- TRBJ2-7 TRBV20-1 - TGCAGTGCTGCGGGACACTCCTACGAGCAGTACTTC CSAAGHSYEQYF
- TRBJ2-1 TRBV11-2 - TGTGCCAGCAGCCCCGGTTTCAGCAATGAGCAGTTCTTC CASSPGFSNEQFF
- TRBJ2-3 TRBV9 - TGTGCCAGCAGCGCCCGGACTAATAAGGGGGATACGCAGTATTTT CASSARTNKGDTQYF
- TRBJ1-6 TRBV4-2 few TGTGCCAGCAGCCAGCCGGGAGTGGGGGCCCTCCACTTT CASSQPGVGALHF
- TRBJ2-3 TRBV4-3 - TGCGCCAGCAGCCAAACCAATCAAAGACTAGATCCGCAGTATTTT CASSQTNQRLDPQYF
TRBD2 TRBJ2-4 TRBV20-1 few TGCAGTGCTCTGGGACTAGCGGGTATAAACATTCAGTACTTC CSALGLAGINIQYF
- TRBJ2-5 TRBV10-3 few TGTGCCATCAGTGAGATGGGGGGAGAGACCCAGTACTTC CAISEMGGETQYF
TRBD1 TRBJ2-3 TRBV20-1 few TGCAGTGCTCTGCCGTGGACAGGGAGCACAGATACGCAGTATTTT CSALPWTGSTDTQYF
- TRBJ2-1 TRBV10-3 few TGTGCCACCGATCCTTCGACAGGCTTAAGAAATGAGCAGTTCTTC CATDPSTGLRNEQFF
TRBD1 TRBJ1-2 TRBV6-1 many TGTGCCAGCAGGCCCGGGACAGTTAACTATGGCTACACCTTC CASRPGTVNYGYTF
TRBD1 TRBJ2-7 TRBV20-1 - TGCAGTGCTAGAGATAGGGACAGGGGTTTCTACGAGCAGTACTTC CSARDRDRGFYEQYF
TRBD1 TRBJ2-1 TRBV5-1 - TGCGCCAGCAGCTTCCGCACAGGGGGATCGGGTGAGCAGTTCTTC CASSFRTGGSGEQFF
TRBD2 TRBJ2-1 TRBV18 - TGTGCCAGCTCACCGAGCGGGGGTGGCTACAATGAGCAGTTCTTC CASSPSGGGYNEQFF
- TRBJ1-4 TRBV15 - TGTGCCACCAGCAGGGGACCGAGTGAAAAACTGTTTTTT CATSRGPSEKLFF
TRBD2 TRBJ2-5 TRBV4-2 - TGTGCCAGCAGCCGCCGGACTAGCGGGGCAGAAGAGACCCAGTACTTC CASSRRTSGAEETQYF